The T cell receptor (beta chain) described here comes from a study of monozygotic twins with inflammatory bowel disease (dated by TCRdb to between 2018 and 2021). In the study overall: The complete study included roughly 30 monozygotic twin pairs: 19 IBD-discordant Danish pairs and nine German pairs, of which four were IBD-concordant and five were IBD-discordant. Disease-associated traits were sought mainly through comparisons between IBD patients and their genetically identical healthy co-twins within discordant pairs. Each individual had, on average, about 151 000 unique TCRalpha sequences and 181 000 unique TCRbeta sequences available for analysis. Summary of the overall study and its limitations: No single strong signal or clonotype linked to IBD turned up in the results, so the idea that one exists was not supported. No difference in repertoire similarity was observed between concordant and discordant twins, possibly owing to limited statistical power. Fewer clonotypes were shared with other individuals by IBD patients than by healthy twins, most markedly in patients showing signs of disease activity. Because patients were on differing immunosuppressive treatments, the repertoires may have picked up extra background noise and inter-individual variability. A decrease in TCRbeta repertoire diversity, as measured by inverse Simpson index, was observed in IBD patients compared with their healthy co-twins. Distinction between different T cell subtypes could not be achieved in the analysis.

CDR1 and CDR2 are read off the germline V gene as SGHRS and YFSETQ. The cysteine opens and the phenylalanine closes a CDR3 of 13 amino acids. The record lacks a DNA sequence. From each donor, a roughly 2.5 ml peripheral blood sample was collected into PAXgene tubes and stored at -80 degrees C. Without any T cell sorting, total RNA was extracted from whole blood using the PAXgene blood miRNA kit on an automated QIAcube. Peripheral blood from monozygotic twin pairs, either concordant or discordant for inflammatory bowel disease, underwent deep TCRalpha and TCRbeta repertoire profiling that used unique molecular barcoding. Smoking habits were recorded for all twin pairs, and each individual was classified as a current, former or never smoker. Concerning this clonotype: Its cognate antigen has yet to be identified.

The library came from 5' RACE. Each TCR library was prepared from about 3,400 ng of total RNA. cDNA was synthesized with SMARTScribe reverse transcriptase in eight separate reactions per sample. Unique molecular identifiers containing a 6-nucleotide sample barcode were introduced through template switching during cDNA synthesis. Two nested PCRs of roughly 16 and 10 cycles amplified the TCRalpha and TCRbeta cDNA, and bead purification followed each PCR. Before amplification, the cDNA was treated with uracil DNA-glycosylase and purified using the QIAquick PCR purification kit. The second PCR was the step at which Illumina TruSeq-compatible adapters and sample-specific barcodes were added. Library quality and concentration were assessed using TapeStation and Qubit, and roughly 5 ng of each library was pooled. Sequencing of pooled libraries was carried out on an Illumina HiSeq2500 single-index Rapid Run using 2 x 100 bp reads and custom sequencing primers. Regarding the original processing steps: UMI-based consensus assembly with MiGEC version 1.2.6 was used to correct PCR and sequencing errors. MiXCR version 2.1.1 handled V(D)J alignment, clonotype assembly and CDR3 extraction. To normalise gene usage, clonotype sharing and MAIT/NKT TCR abundance, the analysis used the top 1000, 10 000 and 20 000 clonotypes per sample. Diversity was computed as the inverse Simpson index with the vegan R package after downsampling to 27 000 UMIs. Statistical testing used paired Mann-Whitney U tests on the discordant twin pairs and applied Benjamini-Hochberg correction for multiple testing. TCRdb reanalyzed the reads, keeping one entry per CDR3 protein sequence and omitting DNA. The V and J calls were not made by the authors but by TCRdb's processing. This sample's clone table shows fewer than 200,000 distinct CDR3 sequences. The ten largest make up about 2.7% of the sample.

The sequence joins TRBV5-1 to TRBJ2-7. The sample taken for sequencing was blood. The sequence was obtained from a human donor with ulcerative colitis or Crohn's disease, or a healthy co-twin of an affected twin (not recorded which). CDR3 reads: CASSLDFSYEQYF.